These 8 T cell receptor beta chains share one sample of origin, sequenced in a study of identical twins. One entry per CDR3 protein results from TCRdb running MiXCR on the 5' RACE reads. The sample carries 1.5 million to 2 million distinct CDR3 sequences, about 32% recorded once. The source material was cord blood. The receptors derive from a newborn girl in good health.

The chain has TRBV27 and TRBJ2-4, with 7 bases aligning to TRBD2. The trim removed 8 bases at V and 6 bases at J, leaving 4 bases unmatched. The CDR3 spans 12 residues. Germline loops: CDR1 MNHEY, CDR2 SMNVEV (reference sequence). Here the CDR3 reads CASGLGPNIQYF. In DNA, the CDR3 is TGTGCCAGCGGACTAGGACCAAACATTCAGTACTTC.

Regarding this clonotype: This may arise from a read error, as a much more abundant clone is one base away. The chain joins TRBV11-2 to TRBJ2-5; D call uncertain. Trimming removed 2 bases from V and 6 bases from J, with 4 bases in between. This CDR3 has 11 amino acids. CDR1 and CDR2 (germline): SGHAT, FQNNGV. The CDR3 reads CASSLTKTQYF. The CDR3 coding sequence is TGTGCCAGCAGCTTAACGAAGACCCAGTACTTC.

The V call is TRBV15, the J call TRBJ2-1, with 8 bases lining up with TRBD2. The DNA end favors TRBJ2-7, so the J call may be wrong. Germline values: CDR1 LNHNV, CDR2 YYDKDF (reference sequence). The CDR3 is 16 residues long. This chain's CDR3 is CATSRIPGLVYNEQYF. CDR3 bases: TGTGCCACCAGCAGGATCCCGGGACTAGTTTACAATGAGCAGTACTTC.

This clonotype showed up just a few times. The chain combines TRBV12-5 with TRBJ1-1; D possibly corresponds to TRBD1 (6 bases). Trimming shortened V by 7 bases and J by 11 bases, and 11 bases separated the two germline ends. Germline CDR1 reads LGHNT; CDR2 reads FRNRAP. The CDR3 has 10 amino acids. The CDR3 protein is CASEGDCAFF. The CDR3 DNA sequence: TGTGCTAGTGAGGGGGACTGTGCTTTCTTT. Together with reference TRBV12-5 and TRBJ1-1, the CDR3 gives the full variable domain: DARVTQTPRHKVTEMGQEVTMRCQPILGHNTVFWYRQTMMQGLELLAYFRNRAPLDDSGMPKDRFSAEMPDATLATLKIQPSEPRDSAVYFCASEGDCAFFGQGTRLTVV.

The chain has TRBV5-1 and TRBJ2-1; tentative D call: TRBD2 (6 bases). V was clipped by 0 bases and J by 7 bases, with 14 bases between them. The CDR3 is made up of 15 amino acids. Germline V lookup: CDR1 SGHRS, CDR2 YFSETQ. This CDR3 reads CASSLVAGRLNEQFF. CDR3 in DNA: TGCGCCAGCAGCTTGGTTGCGGGGAGGCTGAATGAGCAGTTCTTC.

The chain uses TRBV12-5 and TRBJ1-5; D might be TRBD1 (5 bases). CDR1 is LGHNT and CDR2 is FRNRAP in the germline V gene. V gave up 6 bases and J gave up 4 bases, with 19 bases separating them. The CDR3 totals 16 residues. The chain's CDR3 is CASGLLGHPENQPQHF. The CDR3 coding sequence is TGTGCTAGTGGCCTTCTCGGACACCCCGAAAATCAGCCCCAGCATTTT. The whole variable domain, remainder taken from reference TRBV12-5 and TRBJ1-5, is DARVTQTPRHKVTEMGQEVTMRCQPILGHNTVFWYRQTMMQGLELLAYFRNRAPLDDSGMPKDRFSAEMPDATLATLKIQPSEPRDSAVYFCASGLLGHPENQPQHFGDGTRLSIL.

The rearrangement joins TRBV3-1 to TRBJ1-5; D is uncertain. The V end lost 4 bases, the J end lost 1 base, and 11 bases lay between the germline ends. Germline CDR1 is LGHDT and CDR2 is YNNKEL (reference sequence). This CDR3 region has 15 residues. CDR3 sequence: CASSRHTGSNQPQHF. In DNA, the CDR3 is TGTGCCAGCAGCCGACATACGGGGAGCAATCAGCCCCAGCATTTT.

V is TRBV28 and J is TRBJ2-1; a possible D gene is TRBD1 (5 bases). This CDR3 has 18 residues. Trimming took off 6 bases at V and 0 bases at J, with 21 bases between the two ends. Looked up from germline, CDR1 is MDHEN and CDR2 is SYDVKM. CDR3: CASSSSTWGRSSYNEQFF. CDR3 nucleotide sequence: TGTGCCAGCAGCTCTTCGACATGGGGCAGGAGCTCCTACAATGAGCAGTTCTTC.